The 8 T cell receptor beta chains below all came from one sample that was sequenced in a study of CD8 T cells in Susac syndrome. Random hexamers were used to reverse transcribe the RNA input (about 0.5 to 1 ug). TCRdb fed the immunoSEQ multiplex PCR reads into MiXCR, producing one record per CDR3 protein. This table holds a few hundred thousand distinct CDR3 sequences, about 91% found once. Sequencing was performed on CD8+ T cells from PBMCs. These receptor sequences come from a human donor with multiple sclerosis.

The chain has TRBV20-1 and TRBJ2-1, with D hard to call. V was clipped by 3 bases and J by 9 bases, with 6 bases between them. The germline V gene encodes CDR1 DFQATT and CDR2 SNEGSKA (reference sequence). This CDR3 comprises 10 residues. CDR3 sequence (DNA): TGCAGTGCTAGCCTGGGTGAGCAGTTCTTC. It encodes CSASLGEQFF.

This chain joins TRBV7-2 and TRBJ2-7, with TRBD1 as a possible D gene (6 bases). This CDR3 contains 16 residues. Germline-derived CDR1 and CDR2 are SGHTA and FQGNSA. Deletions cut 1 base from V and 4 bases from J, with 17 bases between. DNA of the CDR3: TGTGCCAGCAGCTTAGGATCCAGGGGCGTATATTACGAGCAGTACTTC. This encodes CASSLGSRGVYYEQYF.

V usage is TRBV9 and J usage is TRBJ2-2, with 7 bases lining up with TRBD2. The CDR3 length is 16 residues. Germline CDR1 SGDLS, CDR2 YYNGEE. With V trimmed by 0 bases and J by 1 base, 3 bases remained unmatched. The CDR3 reads CASSVGGGLNTGELFF. The CDR3 DNA follows: TGTGCCAGCAGCGTAGGCGGGGGTCTGAACACCGGGGAGCTGTTTTTT.

DNA for the CDR3: TGTGCCAGTAGTACCCTAGGGACAGGGCCCTATGGCTACACCTTC. This encodes CASSTLGTGPYGYTF. The rearrangement links TRBV19 to TRBJ1-2, with TRBD1 matching over 9 bases. Looked up from germline, CDR1 is LNHDA and CDR2 is SQIVND (reference sequence). With 4 bases clipped from V and 4 bases from J, the junction kept 7 bases outside the gene matches. The CDR3 length is 15 residues. Drawing the rest from reference TRBV19 and TRBJ1-2, the complete variable domain is DGGITQSPKYLFRKEGQNVTLSCEQNLNHDAMYWYRQDPGQGLRLIYYSQIVNDFQKGDIAEGYSVSREKKESFPLTVTSAQKNPTAFYLCASSTLGTGPYGYTFGSGTRLTVV.

This clonotype came up once. The rearrangement joins TRBV11-3 to TRBJ2-5; D is undetermined. This CDR3 contains 15 residues. Looked up from germline, CDR1 is SGHNT and CDR2 is YENEEA. Trimming cost V 5 bases and J 0 bases, with 13 bases left between them. The CDR3 spells CASSPGRMYQETQYF. The CDR3 coding sequence is TGTGCCAGCAGCCCCGGACGGATGTACCAAGAGACCCAGTACTTC.

CDR3 nucleotides: TGTGCCAGCAGCATCGGACTAGCGGGAGTTGGCTACGAGCAGTACTTC. Protein: CASSIGLAGVGYEQYF. This rearrangement joins TRBV11-2 to TRBJ2-7, with TRBD2 identical over 13 bases. V shed 5 bases, J shed 3 bases, and the junction held 7 bases outside the gene matches. CDR1 and CDR2 (germline): SGHAT, FQNNGV. The CDR3 is made up of 16 amino acids.

The rearrangement joins TRBV30 to TRBJ2-7; 8 bases match TRBD1. The CDR3 extends over 14 amino acids. Germline-derived CDR1 and CDR2 are GTSNPN and SVGIG (reference sequence). The V and J ends lost 0 bases and 2 bases, in that order; junction bases with no gene match: 3. The DNA of the CDR3 is TGTGCCTGGAGTGTACCGGACAGGGCCTACGAGCAGTACTTC. Amino acids: CAWSVPDRAYEQYF.

This chain joins TRBV6-1 and TRBJ2-2; D not certain. Germline V gene data show CDR1 as MNHNS and CDR2 as SASEGT. The CDR3 totals 11 residues. CDR3 region: CAARSAGELFF. The CDR3 DNA follows: TGTGCTGCGCGGTCGGCCGGGGAGCTGTTTTTT.